The T cell receptor (beta chain) described here comes from a study of regulatory T cells in long-lasting Graves disease. Both iRepertoire HTBI primers and Arm-PCR of CDR3 regions were used to build the TCR beta libraries. A single record per CDR3 protein comes from TCRdb applying MiXCR to the multiplex PCR reads. In the table there are 500,000 to 700,000 distinct CDR3 sequences, about 32% of which are singletons. Time point described: persistent/refractory GD, antithyroid drugs over 5 years with positive TRAb. Scientists built the TCR library using RNA that was extracted from PBMCs. V was cut by 2 bases and J by 0 bases, with 13 bases left in between. The CDR3 runs to 17 residues. Germline lookup yields CDR1 MNHNS and CDR2 SASEGT. About this clonotype: Its specificity is not known.

Points from the study as a whole: The small sample size may have reduced accuracy. Relative to new patients (around 1,000), persistent patients exhibited greater sharing of public clonotypes (2,741). Preferential use of TRBV28, TRBJ1-2 and TRBJ2-5 was seen in persistent disease.

This TCR derives from a female donor with Graves disease. This chain uses TRBV6-1 with TRBJ1-4; maybe TRBD1 (6 bases). Sequencing was performed on peripheral blood mononuclear cells (PBMCs), taken when the disease was refractory, from a patient treated with antithyroid drugs. CDR3 region: CASSEYGTLATNEKLFF. DNA of the CDR3: TGTGCCAGCAGTGAATACGGGACACTTGCAACTAATGAAAAACTGTTTTTT.